This is a list of T cell receptor beta chains from one sample in a study of T cell repertoires in cytomegalovirus infection. No antigens are known for them. TCRdb re-called the reads with MiXCR, one entry per CDR3 protein. Here the sample spans around 710,000 distinct CDR3 sequences, roughly 28% being singletons. The specimen comprised cultured CD8+ T cells from PBMCs, sampled from culture after CMV antigen stimulation. The receptors here all came from a human donor in good health (CMV status not recorded). Some clones in this sample may be carry-over from other donors' samples. The CDR3 runs from the conserved cysteine through the conserved F or W. Fields, in order: CDR3 protein, V gene, J gene.

CDR3 protein: CASSHGTVLPSFDGYTF
V gene: TRBV7-6
J gene: TRBJ1-2

CDR3 protein: CASSPFEGGDEQYF
V gene: TRBV12-3/TRBV12-4
J gene: TRBJ2-7

CDR3 protein: CASSSSVGGYTEAFF
V gene: TRBV7-9
J gene: TRBJ1-1

CDR3 protein: CASSPRGGTSGGYLHYNEQFF
V gene: TRBV5-4
J gene: TRBJ2-1

CDR3 protein: CASSSLEGETQYF
V gene: TRBV7-8
J gene: TRBJ2-5

CDR3 protein: CASSSYTGENTEAFF
V gene: TRBV28
J gene: TRBJ1-1

CDR3 protein: CASSLKGWVSQETQYF
V gene: TRBV7-2
J gene: TRBJ2-5

CDR3 protein: CISVSEAYGLDSSYNEQFF
V gene: TRBV7-5
J gene: TRBJ2-1

CDR3 protein: CAITPRQGGYNEQFF
V gene: TRBV10-3
J gene: TRBJ2-1

CDR3 protein: CASSLGLGQGPTDTQYF
V gene: TRBV5-1
J gene: TRBJ2-3

CDR3 protein: CASSFTSGLDNEQFF
V gene: TRBV7-2
J gene: TRBJ2-1

CDR3 protein: CSARDQGLAVADTQYF
V gene: TRBV20-1
J gene: TRBJ2-3

CDR3 protein: CASVQDLQSYEQYF
V gene: TRBV6-6
J gene: TRBJ2-7

CDR3 protein: CASSLGTGVGYGYTF
V gene: TRBV7-8
J gene: TRBJ1-2

CDR3 protein: CASSYGGQGWGEQFF
V gene: TRBV6-2/TRBV6-3
J gene: TRBJ2-1

CDR3 protein: CASGLSAFF
V gene: TRBV12-5
J gene: TRBJ1-1

CDR3 protein: CASSLEVGGAHEQYF
V gene: TRBV7-8
J gene: TRBJ2-7

CDR3 protein: CASSFPGEEGSTDTQYF
V gene: TRBV7-6
J gene: TRBJ2-3

CDR3 protein: CASCEKNQPQHF
V gene: TRBV12-3/TRBV12-4
J gene: TRBJ1-5

CDR3 protein: CASSLESGEASYEQYF
V gene: TRBV7-6
J gene: TRBJ2-7

CDR3 protein: CASSFVGANTGELFF
V gene: TRBV12-3/TRBV12-4
J gene: TRBJ2-2

CDR3 protein: CASSLRSRPGELFF
V gene: TRBV6-5
J gene: TRBJ2-2

CDR3 protein: CASTVAVSGNEQFF
V gene: TRBV7-8
J gene: TRBJ2-1

CDR3 protein: CASSRNPGQVALNTEAFF
V gene: TRBV7-8
J gene: TRBJ1-1

CDR3 protein: CASTPNRGSGNTIYF
V gene: TRBV7-9
J gene: TRBJ1-3

CDR3 protein: CASSTTESEGETQYF
V gene: TRBV12-3/TRBV12-4
J gene: TRBJ2-5

CDR3 protein: CASSLSWVGETQYF
V gene: TRBV5-4
J gene: TRBJ2-5

CDR3 protein: CASSFPRTGGEETQYF
V gene: TRBV7-6
J gene: TRBJ2-5

CDR3 protein: CASRAGTPYREDEQYF
V gene: TRBV6-6
J gene: TRBJ2-7

CDR3 protein: CASSILTSGGNNEQFF
V gene: TRBV6-2/TRBV6-3
J gene: TRBJ2-1

CDR3 protein: CASSWELGQENKGPQHF
V gene: TRBV5-5
J gene: TRBJ1-5

CDR3 protein: CAISESREALYGYTF
V gene: TRBV10-3
J gene: TRBJ1-2

CDR3 protein: CASGLGTGPYYNEQFF
V gene: TRBV12-5
J gene: TRBJ2-1

CDR3 protein: CASRTGVHETQYF
V gene: TRBV6-5
J gene: TRBJ2-5

CDR3 protein: CASSLKGPSYNSPLHF
V gene: TRBV7-9
J gene: TRBJ1-6

CDR3 protein: CASSKAGGSQETQYF
V gene: TRBV7-6
J gene: TRBJ2-5

CDR3 protein: CASEGLPDNEQFF
V gene: TRBV2
J gene: TRBJ2-1

CDR3 protein: CASSELGQGLDYTF
V gene: TRBV6-1
J gene: TRBJ1-2

CDR3 protein: CAISEHPQEVNTEAFF
V gene: TRBV10-3
J gene: TRBJ1-1

CDR3 protein: CASSRTGDRDHEQYF
V gene: TRBV10-1
J gene: TRBJ2-7

CDR3 protein: CASSVIRDISGNTIYF
V gene: TRBV7-9
J gene: TRBJ1-3

CDR3 protein: CASSQEVVPNEQFF
V gene: TRBV4-3
J gene: TRBJ2-1

CDR3 protein: CASSGHPNQPQHF
V gene: TRBV19
J gene: TRBJ1-5

CDR3 protein: CASSHQGWGYTF
V gene: TRBV7-2
J gene: TRBJ1-2

CDR3 protein: CASSSRLQSEQYF
V gene: TRBV7-6
J gene: TRBJ2-7

CDR3 protein: CASSPGQGLGQPQHF
V gene: TRBV7-8
J gene: TRBJ1-5

CDR3 protein: CASSQDPQTSDEQFF
V gene: TRBV4-3
J gene: TRBJ2-1

CDR3 protein: CSAPGVFYGYTF
V gene: TRBV29-1
J gene: TRBJ1-2

CDR3 protein: CASRYGQANEQFF
V gene: TRBV7-3
J gene: TRBJ2-1

CDR3 protein: CASSPYREVDTGELFF
V gene: TRBV6-2/TRBV6-3
J gene: TRBJ2-2

CDR3 protein: CASRQDRGYNSPLHF
V gene: TRBV14
J gene: TRBJ1-6

CDR3 protein: CASSKGLGEAEETQYF
V gene: TRBV7-8
J gene: TRBJ2-5

CDR3 protein: CATTMGLGGDTQYF
V gene: TRBV15
J gene: TRBJ2-3

CDR3 protein: CASSLLPIPNYELYF
V gene: TRBV4-1
J gene: TRBJ2-7

CDR3 protein: CSARVRPHYDYTF
V gene: TRBV20-1
J gene: TRBJ1-2